The sequence of this TCR beta chain was determined in a study of T cell responses to AZD1222 COVID-19 vaccine (dated by TCRdb to the early 2020s). Study-level background: TCR sequencing covered 233 trial participants: some 210 given two doses of AZD1222 and around 26 given two doses of MenACWY control vaccine. Trial participants were enrolled by age into 18-55, 56-69 and 70-plus year subgroups, with approximately 160, 26 and 62 TCR-sequenced participants respectively. Points the paper makes about the study in general: Spike-specific TCR breadth and depth rose significantly after two AZD1222 doses compared with day 0 and with MenACWY recipients. Conclusions about previously exposed vaccinees are limited, since just six or seven AZD1222 recipients were seropositive for SARS-CoV-2 at baseline. Epitopes outside the regions mutated in the B.1.351 and B.1.1.7 variants were reportedly recognized by nearly half of the unique spike-specific TCRs. Vaccine-associated CD4 TCRs spanned the whole spike protein, with dominant responses in regions 160-218 and 743-854. Participants were mostly white British, with more females than males. The authors suggested clonal diversity may have been underestimated. The 56-69-year group was small, and its depth increase did not reach significance, likely because of low power. Because no day 14 peak-response samples were available, the repertoires could be characterized only after the peak T cell response.

Read against the paper, the sample's time point label means: baseline before first vaccination. According to the study, the label for this sample's treatment or condition signals: meningococcal conjugate vaccine given as trial control. Vaccinee samples were obtained from the UK trials COV001 and COV002, which included a single-blind randomized controlled phase 2/3 trial of AZD1222 (ChAdOx1 nCoV-19) in healthy adults. Trial participant PBMC samples were collected at day 0 and day 28 after the second dose for TCRbeta chain sequencing. To note about this clone: This receptor's antigen is unknown. Qualities for individual bases were not recorded, and no much larger clone is one base off.

The CDR3 regions of human TCRbeta chains were subjected to immunosequencing. The paper's processing steps were these. TCRs in the repertoires were compared against a reference library of SARS-CoV-2-specific TCRs that had been generated with the MIRA antigen-specificity platform. Breadth meant the fraction of unique TCRs that were SARS-CoV-2-associated, whereas depth meant the fraction of total T cells that were SARS-CoV-2-associated. Using the MIRA data, every spike-specific TCR was mapped to the spike region that the TCR reacted to and assigned to either a CD4 or a CD8 class. Log10-transformed breadth and depth values were compared by one-way ANOVA with Sidak's multiple comparisons tests. TCRdb re-hosts the immuneACCESS table, in-frame sequences only. Its copies lack some clones; in the studies checked, an unresolved V gene accounts for under half of them, and the cause for the rest is not known. The V and J calls and clone size are taken from that table; D and trimming were inferred from the DNA. Present in this sample are some 72,000 clones, just over 90% of which were seen just once. The top ten clonotypes cover 5.5% to 9% of the sample.

Source: peripheral blood, taken on day 0 of MenACWY control vaccination. The sequence was obtained from an adult in good health.

The DNA sequence follows: TGTGCCAGCAGTTACTCTTACAGAAAAGAGACCCAGTACTTC. Translated, this is CASSYSYRKETQYF. The V and J segments used are TRBV6-5 and TRBJ2-5; no D gene call is confident. The CDR3 measures 14 amino acids from cysteine to phenylalanine. The sequence is cut down to CDR3 DNA, 42 bases in frame from base 1. V sheds 0 bases and J sheds 3 bases, leaving 8 bases between their ends. CDR1 is given as MNHEY and CDR2 as SVGAGI, both from the germline V gene.